The subject of this entry is one T cell receptor beta chain. Given the absence of the conserved phenylalanine or tryptophan at the CDR3 end, a read error is likely. The DNA is left out, because the CDR3 cannot be placed on it with certainty; the CDR3 is given as TCRdb lists it. The sample is drawn from a study of T cell repertoires in cytomegalovirus infection. TCRdb re-called the reads through MiXCR, storing one row per CDR3 protein. The sample records more than 650,000 distinct CDR3 sequences, under 40% being singletons. Germline V lookup: CDR1 SGHVT, CDR2 SQSDAQ. The CDR3 sequence runs 12 residues, both termini included.

The gene calls are TRBV7-4 and TRBJ1-5; the D call TRBD1 from the table was never checked on the DNA. The sequence came from a human donor in good health (CMV status not recorded). Some clones in this sample may be carry-over from other donors' samples. Sequences were obtained from PBMCs. This chain's CDR3 is CASSLDRGMVLC.